Listed below are T cell receptor beta chains from one sample, sequenced in a study of pediatric ulcerative colitis. Profiled with immunoSEQ multiplex PCR; TCRdb holds only in-frame clones, not every one. Seen here are roughly 10,000 clones, roughly 88% observed once, and the top ten hold under 9%. The sample was blood. Receptor source: a girl aged 10 to 17 with moderate ulcerative colitis. Each CDR3 is given with its conserved first and last residue. D genes are given only for firm matches. Clone sizes are given selectively: once, few, many, or a class where the clone is expanded.

J gene | D gene | V gene | clone size | CDR3 DNA | CDR3 protein
TRBJ2-3 | NA | TRBV7-6 | NA | TGTGCCAGCAGCTTAAGAGGGGCAAGCACAGATACGCAGTATTTT | CASSLRGASTDTQYF
TRBJ2-1 | NA | TRBV7-6 | NA | TGTGCCAGCAGCTTCGTGGGGGTTGAGCAGTTCTTC | CASSFVGVEQFF
TRBJ2-1 | TRBD2 | TRBV7-6 | NA | TGTGCCAGCAGCCCTTCGGCTAGCGGGGGGGCCTATGAGCAGTTCTTC | CASSPSASGGAYEQFF
TRBJ1-2 | TRBD1 | TRBV9 | NA | TGTGCCAGCAGCGTCCGAGGCACGACCGGGACAGGGGATGGCTACACCTTC | CASSVRGTTGTGDGYTF
TRBJ2-7 | TRBD2 | TRBV28 | NA | TGTGCCAGCAGTGACACTAGCGGGAGGGCCTCCGAGCAGTACTTC | CASSDTSGRASEQYF
TRBJ1-2 | TRBD1 | TRBV13 | once | TGTGCCAGCAGACAGACAGGGCCATCATATGGCTACACCTTC | CASRQTGPSYGYTF
TRBJ2-6 | TRBD1 | TRBV7-9 | NA | TGTGCCAGCAGCTTAGCCTCCCCGGACAGGGCGGTAGGGGCCAACGTCCTGACTTTC | CASSLASPDRAVGANVLTF
TRBJ1-1 | TRBD1 | TRBV7-8 | NA | TGTGCCAGCAGCTTAGCTTCAGGGGGAGGGAACACTGAAGCTTTCTTT | CASSLASGGGNTEAFF
TRBJ1-6 | TRBD1 | TRBV18 | once | TGTGCCAGCTCACGACAGGGGTCGAATAATTCACCCCTCCACTTT | CASSRQGSNNSPLHF
TRBJ2-7 | TRBD2 | TRBV9 | NA | TGTGCCAGCAGCCCGCGGGACTACTCCTACGAGCAGTACTTC | CASSPRDYSYEQYF
TRBJ2-3 | NA | TRBV5-1 | NA | TGCGCCAGCAGCCCTCAAACCGACGGGTGGGCAGATACGCAGTATTTT | CASSPQTDGWADTQYF
TRBJ2-7 | TRBD1 | TRBV5-5 | NA | TGTGCCAGCAGCTCCATTGGACAGGGTCCTAATTCCTACGAGCAGTACTTC | CASSSIGQGPNSYEQYF
TRBJ2-3 | NA | TRBV19 | NA | TGTGCCAGTAGCCCCCGGATTCGAGATACGCAGTATTTT | CASSPRIRDTQYF
TRBJ2-5 | NA | TRBV28 | NA | TGTGCCAGCAGTTTAGCGTACCAAGAGACCCAGTACTTC | CASSLAYQETQYF
TRBJ2-7 | NA | TRBV5-6 | NA | TGTGCCAGCAGCTTATACGGGGAAAGCTCCTACGAGCAGTACTTC | CASSLYGESSYEQYF
TRBJ2-1 | TRBD1 | TRBV5-4 | NA | TGTGCCAGCAGCTCACCGGGACAGGGTTTCAATGAGCAGTTCTTC | CASSSPGQGFNEQFF
TRBJ1-1 | NA | TRBV6-6 | NA | TGTGCCAGCAGTTCCGCGGGGGTGGGTGAAGCTTTCTTT | CASSSAGVGEAFF
TRBJ1-1 | NA | TRBV2 | NA | TGTGCCAGCAGTGAGTTAGAGAACACTGAAGCTTTCTTT | CASSELENTEAFF
TRBJ2-5 | TRBD2 | TRBV30 | NA | TGTGCCTGGAGTGTGTCTAGCGGGGGGGAAATTCAAGAGACCCAGTACTTC | CAWSVSSGGEIQETQYF
TRBJ1-2 | TRBD1 | TRBV5-1 | NA | TGCGCCAGCAGCTCGATTGCAGGGGGCCTTAACTATGGCTACACCTTC | CASSSIAGGLNYGYTF
TRBJ1-3 | NA | TRBV21-1 | NA | TGTGCCAGCAGCAAAGCCAGGCATGACTCTGGAAACACCATATATTTT | CASSKARHDSGNTIYF
TRBJ2-4 | NA | TRBV5-1 | once | TGCGCCAGCAGCTTGAGTCCGCTAGGGGGAGCCAAAAACATTCAGTACTTC | CASSLSPLGGAKNIQYF
TRBJ2-6 | NA | TRBV28 | NA | TGTGCCAGCAGTTCCCTCCCCCCGGCCAACGTCCTGACTTTC | CASSSLPPANVLTF
TRBJ1-5 | NA | TRBV4-1 | few | TGCGCCAGCAGCCATCCTGTGCAGGGGTCTATTCAGCCCCAGCATTTT | CASSHPVQGSIQPQHF
TRBJ2-3 | TRBD2 | TRBV7-3 | NA | TGTGCCAGCAGCTCTGCGGGGGGGCCGGATACGCAGTATTTT | CASSSAGGPDTQYF
TRBJ1-2 | TRBD1 | TRBV6-1 | NA | TGTGCCAGCGAAATGGGACAGGGGCTTGGCTACACCTTC | CASEMGQGLGYTF
TRBJ2-7 | NA | TRBV19 | NA | TGTGCCACGGGACCGACTGCCTACGAGCAGTACTTC | CATGPTAYEQYF
TRBJ1-1 | NA | TRBV25-1 | NA | TGTGCCAGCAGTGAATTGGGGGGGAACACTGAAGCTTTCTTT | CASSELGGNTEAFF
TRBJ1-6 | NA | TRBV11-2 | few | TGTGCCAGCAGCTTAATACAGGGAGGTTCACCCCTCCACTTT | CASSLIQGGSPLHF
TRBJ1-1 | TRBD1 | TRBV4-2 | NA | TGTGCCAGCAGCCAACCAGGGGGCTTTGAAGCTTTCTTT | CASSQPGGFEAFF
TRBJ2-7 | NA | TRBV2 | NA | TGTGCCAGCAGGTTCAGGGACTCCTCCTACGAGCAGTACTTC | CASRFRDSSYEQYF
TRBJ2-2 | NA | TRBV6-4 | NA | TGTGCCAGCAGTGAAGCGGCAGGGAACACCGGGGAGCTGTTTTTT | CASSEAAGNTGELFF
TRBJ1-5 | NA | TRBV19 | NA | TGTGCCAGTAGTATAGGGGGGGCAGGGAACCAGCATTTT | CASSIGGAGNQHF
TRBJ1-2 | NA | TRBV9 | NA | TGTGCCAGCAGCGCCCGCCTTCAGGATACGGATGGCTACACCTTC | CASSARLQDTDGYTF